The next 8 T cell receptor beta chains were all read from a single sample in a study of regulatory T cells in long-lasting Graves disease. Time point denoted: persistent/refractory GD, antithyroid drugs over 5 years with positive TRAb. TCR sequences were obtained from RNA taken from PBMCs. With iRepertoire HTBI primers and Arm-PCR of CDR3 regions, TCR beta libraries were built. TCRdb used MiXCR to reprocess the multiplex PCR reads, holding one entry per CDR3 protein. This repertoire shows about 470,000 distinct CDR3 sequences, roughly a fifth found once; its top ten account for approximately 6.4%. This specimen was peripheral blood mononuclear cells (PBMCs), taken when the disease was refractory, from a patient treated with antithyroid drugs. All receptors derive from a female donor with Graves disease.

This clonotype was seen repeatedly, ten times or more. The V gene is TRBV12-3 or TRBV12-4, the J gene TRBJ1-5; TRBD1 agrees at 9 bases. The CDR3 consists of 14 residues. Unmatched junction bases numbered 4, after V lost 2 bases and J lost 8 bases. The CDR3 here is CASSLTGGREPQHF. CDR3 DNA: TGTGCCAGCAGTTTAACAGGGGGCAGGGAGCCCCAGCATTTT.

This clonotype was observed a handful of times. The V and J genes are TRBV7-3 and TRBJ2-5; D might be TRBD1 (6 bases). Looked up from germline, CDR1 is SGHTA and CDR2 is FQGTGA. V was clipped by 4 bases and J by 3 bases, with 9 bases between them. This CDR3 has 13 amino acids. CDR3 amino acids: CASSSRQEETQYF. DNA for the CDR3: TGTGCCAGCAGCTCCCGACAGGAAGAGACCCAGTACTTC.

The V and J genes are TRBV28 and TRBJ2-3; TRBD1 aligns across 7 bases. This CDR3 is built from 14 residues. V lost 4 bases and J lost 2; bases outside the gene matches: 3. Germline values: CDR1 MDHEN, CDR2 SYDVKM. CDR3 sequence reads: CASSYTGDTDTQYF. In DNA, the CDR3 is TGTGCCAGCAGTTACACAGGGGACACAGATACGCAGTATTTT.

To note about this clonotype: A much larger clone differs by one base, so this may be a read error. The rearrangement links TRBV12-3 or TRBV12-4 to TRBJ1-1; the match to TRBD1 covers 9 bases. The CDR3 has 16 amino acids. CDR3: CASSFLSGQGETGAFF. The CDR3 region has the DNA TGTGCCAGCAGTTTTTTGTCGGGACAGGGCGAGACTGGAGCTTTCTTT.

This clonotype was detected ten times or more. The CDR3 coding sequence is TGTGCCACCGACGTTAGACAGGCGAACACTGAAGCTTTCTTT. It translates to CATDVRQANTEAFF. The V and J genes are TRBV6-1 and TRBJ1-1; D might be TRBD1 (6 bases). CDR3 length: 14 residues. Germline loops: CDR1 MNHNS, CDR2 SASEGT. V lost 10 bases and J 1 base, leaving 16 bases between the germline ends.

In regard to this clonotype: A read error may be the cause here, since a much bigger clone is one base away. This sequence joins TRBV12-3 or TRBV12-4 and TRBJ1-1; D uncertain. The CDR3 consists of 12 residues. The DNA for the CDR3 is TGTGCCAGCAATTTAGGACGGGATAGAGCTTTCTTT. It encodes CASNLGRDRAFF.

The chain joins TRBV20-1 to TRBJ1-5, with 8 bases matching TRBD1. This CDR3 is built from 16 residues. The V gene's germline CDR1 is DFQATT and CDR2 SNEGSKA (reference sequence). J gave up 1 base and V 3 bases, and 8 bases lay outside the gene matches. The CDR3: CSARDREIGSNQPQHF. DNA of the CDR3: TGCAGTGCTAGGGACAGGGAAATAGGGAGCAATCAGCCCCAGCATTTT.

The chain combines TRBV7-9 with TRBJ1-1; TRBD1 matches 7 bases. The J segment lost 2 bases and the V segment lost 5 bases, leaving 8 bases of the junction unmatched. Germline loops: CDR1 SEHNR, CDR2 FQNEAQ (reference sequence). CDR3 size: 15 residues. The DNA of the CDR3 is TGTGCCAGCAGCGCACAGGGGCTGTCCAACACTGAAGCTTTCTTT. This codes for CASSAQGLSNTEAFF.